This is a list of T cell receptor beta chains from one sample in a study of OX40 agonist ivuxolimab in advanced cancers. Data came from immunoSEQ multiplex PCR; TCRdb stores just in-frame clones and leaves some out. The sample records over 85,000 clones, about nine tenths being singletons. Sequencing was performed on CD4+ or CD8+ T cells sorted from blood, taken in a trial of the OX40 agonist ivuxolimab. These receptors all stem from an adult with an advanced solid tumor such as melanoma, head and neck, liver or kidney cancer. The CDR3 runs from the conserved cysteine through the conserved F or W. The D gene is left open where the match is weak. Size tells how often a clone was seen (once, few, many) or the class of an expanded clone, and some rows leave it out.

clone size: .
V gene: TRBV11-3
D gene: TRBD2
J gene: TRBJ2-3
CDR3 DNA: TGTGCCAGCAGCACGAGCGGGAGGAGGACAGATACGCAGTATTTT
CDR3 protein: CASSTSGRRTDTQYF

clone size: few
V gene: TRBV7-8
D gene: .
J gene: TRBJ2-5
CDR3 DNA: TGTGCCAGCAGCTTAGCCAGGCAAGAGACCCAGTACTTC
CDR3 protein: CASSLARQETQYF

clone size: .
V gene: TRBV7-6
D gene: .
J gene: TRBJ2-7
CDR3 DNA: TGTGCCAGCAGCTTAAATACCTACGAGCAGTACTTC
CDR3 protein: CASSLNTYEQYF

clone size: .
V gene: TRBV30
D gene: .
J gene: TRBJ2-4
CDR3 DNA: TGTGCCTGGAGCGAGGGGGCCAAAAACATTCAGTACTTC
CDR3 protein: CAWSEGAKNIQYF

clone size: few
V gene: TRBV30
D gene: .
J gene: TRBJ2-5
CDR3 DNA: TGTGCCTGGAGCGCAACCCGAGCCGAAACAGGGTGGAGGGAGACCCAGTACTTC
CDR3 protein: CAWSATRAETGWRETQYF

clone size: .
V gene: TRBV15
D gene: .
J gene: TRBJ2-7
CDR3 DNA: TGTGCCACCAGCAGCGTCGGGACTTCCCGCTCCTACGAGCAGTACTTC
CDR3 protein: CATSSVGTSRSYEQYF

clone size: .
V gene: TRBV5-8
D gene: .
J gene: TRBJ1-2
CDR3 DNA: TGTGCCAGCAGCTTGGACACGGGCTATGGCTACACCTTC
CDR3 protein: CASSLDTGYGYTF

clone size: .
V gene: TRBV6-5
D gene: TRBD1
J gene: TRBJ1-1
CDR3 DNA: TGTGCCAGCAGGGTGGGACAGCCTCCCACTGAAGCTTTCTTT
CDR3 protein: CASRVGQPPTEAFF

clone size: once
V gene: TRBV7-9
D gene: .
J gene: TRBJ2-5
CDR3 DNA: TGTGCCAGCAGCTTAGATCGACAGACCCAGTACTTC
CDR3 protein: CASSLDRQTQYF

clone size: .
V gene: TRBV7-3
D gene: .
J gene: TRBJ2-1
CDR3 DNA: TGTGCCAGCAGCGCCGTGGCAACGTGGTACAATGAGCAGTTCTTC
CDR3 protein: CASSAVATWYNEQFF

clone size: few
V gene: TRBV30
D gene: TRBD1
J gene: TRBJ1-5
CDR3 DNA: TGTGCCTGGAGCGGGCCAGGGGGGAATCAGCCCCAGCATTTT
CDR3 protein: CAWSGPGGNQPQHF

clone size: .
V gene: TRBV6-5
D gene: .
J gene: TRBJ1-1
CDR3 DNA: TGTGCCAGCAGTTATTCGGGGGAAGGAGCTTTCTTT
CDR3 protein: CASSYSGEGAFF

clone size: once
V gene: TRBV7-8
D gene: .
J gene: TRBJ2-7
CDR3 DNA: TGTGCCAGCAGCTTAAGCCAAGGGTCCTACGAGCAGTACTTC
CDR3 protein: CASSLSQGSYEQYF

clone size: .
V gene: TRBV7-9
D gene: .
J gene: TRBJ2-1
CDR3 DNA: TGTGCCAGCAGCCTGAGCTCCTACAATGAGCAGTTCTTC
CDR3 protein: CASSLSSYNEQFF

clone size: .
V gene: TRBV4-2
D gene: .
J gene: TRBJ1-2
CDR3 DNA: TGTGCCAGCAGCCAAGATCTGCAGGGCAAACGCGGCTACACCTTC
CDR3 protein: CASSQDLQGKRGYTF

clone size: .
V gene: TRBV7-2
D gene: TRBD2
J gene: TRBJ2-1
CDR3 DNA: TGTGCCAGCAGCTTACGGACTAGCGGGAGTTCCTACAATGAGCAGTTCTTC
CDR3 protein: CASSLRTSGSSYNEQFF

clone size: .
V gene: TRBV7-8
D gene: .
J gene: TRBJ1-1
CDR3 DNA: TGTGCCAGCAGCTTAATATCGGGGGAGAACACTGAAGCTTTCTTT
CDR3 protein: CASSLISGENTEAFF

clone size: .
V gene: TRBV5-4
D gene: .
J gene: TRBJ2-5
CDR3 DNA: TGTGCCAGCAGCTTGACCGGGCAGACCCAGTACTTC
CDR3 protein: CASSLTGQTQYF

clone size: .
V gene: TRBV19
D gene: TRBD1
J gene: TRBJ1-5
CDR3 DNA: TGTGCCAGTAGAGCTCAGGGGGCTAGCAATCAGCCCCAGCATTTT
CDR3 protein: CASRAQGASNQPQHF

clone size: .
V gene: TRBV7-7
D gene: TRBD1
J gene: TRBJ2-5
CDR3 DNA: TGTGCTAGCAGCTTAGGTGGGACAGGGGGAGAGACCCAGTACTTC
CDR3 protein: CASSLGGTGGETQYF

clone size: .
V gene: TRBV10-3
D gene: TRBD2
J gene: TRBJ2-5
CDR3 DNA: TGTGCCATCAGTGAGTCGACTAGCGGGACACAAGAGACCCAGTACTTC
CDR3 protein: CAISESTSGTQETQYF

clone size: .
V gene: TRBV6-5
D gene: .
J gene: TRBJ2-7
CDR3 DNA: TGTGCCAGCAGCGGACAGTACGAGCAGTACTTC
CDR3 protein: CASSGQYEQYF

clone size: .
V gene: TRBV4-3
D gene: TRBD2
J gene: TRBJ2-7
CDR3 DNA: TGCGCCAGCAGCCAAGCCCCTAGCGGGAGGGCCAGCTTCGCCTACGAGCAGTACTTC
CDR3 protein: CASSQAPSGRASFAYEQYF

clone size: .
V gene: TRBV6-5
D gene: .
J gene: TRBJ1-2
CDR3 DNA: TGTGCCAGCCGGGACGGCCACGAAAGAGACTATGGCTACACCTTC
CDR3 protein: CASRDGHERDYGYTF

clone size: .
V gene: TRBV19
D gene: .
J gene: TRBJ1-4
CDR3 DNA: TGTGCCAGTAGTATAGGATCGGGGGCAGCTAATGAAAAACTGTTTTTT
CDR3 protein: CASSIGSGAANEKLFF

clone size: .
V gene: TRBV19
D gene: TRBD1
J gene: TRBJ1-4
CDR3 DNA: TGTGCCAGTAGTATGAGACAGGGCGCAACTAATGAAAAACTGTTTTTT
CDR3 protein: CASSMRQGATNEKLFF

clone size: .
V gene: TRBV28
D gene: .
J gene: TRBJ1-5
CDR3 DNA: TGTGCCAGCAGTGAGATCTTTAGGGCTGTGGATCAGCCCCAGCATTTT
CDR3 protein: CASSEIFRAVDQPQHF